The 27 T cell receptor beta chains below come from one sample, sequenced in a study of T-cell memory formation after mild COVID-19 listed by TCRdb under 2021. The library was prepared using 5' RACE. Instrument used: Illumina NovaSeq 6000. Clones were called with MiXCR by TCRdb after fastp trimmed the public reads at Q25, and only in-frame beta chains were retained. Identical CDR3 protein sequences are pooled into one entry, listed with their most common genes and DNA. For this sample the table gives some 150,000 distinct CDR3 sequences, of which about a fifth were detected only once. Of the sample, approximately 2.3% is held by the ten largest clones. The material sequenced was PBMCs or a T cell subset sorted from them (not recorded which). The receptors were sampled from an adult woman who had mild COVID-19 (a few samples of this study predate the infection). The sample titles of this study are shuffled in the database, so cell type and time point are left out; the donor was told from shared clones.

The V gene is TRBV18, the J gene TRBJ2-3; D is uncertain. V was cut by 4 bases and J by 1 base, with 6 bases left in between. Germline CDR1 is KGHSH and CDR2 is LQKENI. The CDR3 extends over 13 amino acids. CDR3 region: CASSQKGTDTQYF. In DNA form, the CDR3 reads TGTGCCAGCTCACAGAAGGGCACAGATACGCAGTATTTT.

This clonotype was found a few times. V and J are TRBV7-6 and TRBJ2-7; TRBD1 aligns across 9 bases. CDR1 SGHVS and CDR2 FNYEAQ come from the germline V gene. V dropped 5 bases and J dropped 4; count of bases not matched to a gene: 9. The CDR3 sequence is 15 residues long. CDR3 sequence (DNA): TGTGCCAGCAGCCGTACAGGGGGCCCGAGGTACGAGCAGTACTTC. Residues: CASSRTGGPRYEQYF. The variable domain in full, completed from reference TRBV7-6 and TRBJ2-7, reads GAGVSQSPRYKVTKRGQDVALRCDPISGHVSLYWYRQALGQGPEFLTYFNYEAQQDKSGLPNDRFSAERPEGSISTLTIQRTEQRDSAMYRCASSRTGGPRYEQYFGPGTRLTVT.

This clonotype was seen a handful of times. The chain recombines TRBV5-1 with TRBJ2-1, with D tentatively TRBD2 (7 bases). The CDR3 consists of 14 residues. Germline V gives CDR1 SGHRS, CDR2 YFSETQ. Trimming removed 6 bases from V and 5 bases from J, with 15 bases in between. The CDR3 sequence: CASTVGGRDNEQFF. The CDR3 DNA sequence: TGCGCCAGCACCGTGGGGGGGCGGGACAATGAGCAGTTCTTC. Based on the CDR3 plus reference TRBV5-1 and TRBJ2-1, the full variable domain is KAGVTQTPRYLIKTRGQQVTLSCSPISGHRSVSWYQQTPGQGLQFLFEYFSETQRNKGNFPGRFSGRQFSNSRSEMNVSTLELGDSALYLCASTVGGRDNEQFFGPGTRLTVL.

The rearrangement links TRBV6-5 to TRBJ1-2, with D unclear. Germline V CDR1 and CDR2: MNHEY, SVGAGI. The CDR3 contains 17 residues. V was trimmed by 0 bases and J by 5 bases, leaving 19 bases between them. CDR3 DNA: TGTGCCAGCAGTTACTCTTTAGTGCGGGGATGGAAGTATGGCTACACCTTC. Amino acid sequence: CASSYSLVRGWKYGYTF.

This clonotype was counted a few times. The chain carries TRBV5-5 and TRBJ2-7; D remains ambiguous. The V end was cut by 3 bases, the J end by 5 bases, with 21 bases between. Per germline, CDR1 SGHKS and CDR2 YYEKEE (reference sequence). This CDR3 region has 16 residues. CDR3 in amino acids: CASSSKAYPSSNEQYF. The CDR3 DNA follows: TGTGCCAGCAGCTCCAAAGCGTACCCCTCGTCTAACGAGCAGTACTTC.

This clonotype came up a few times. This chain connects TRBV7-9 to TRBJ1-5; TRBD1 matches at 8 bases. Germline V gene sequence: CDR1 SEHNR, CDR2 FQNEAQ (reference sequence). The CDR3 length is 15 residues. V trimming: 5 bases; J trimming: 4 bases; junction bases outside the gene matches: 7. The CDR3 DNA reads TGTGCCAGCAGCCAGGACAGGGAAATAAATCAGCCCCAGCATTTT. It encodes CASSQDREINQPQHF.

The rearrangement joins TRBV7-2 to TRBJ2-7; D remains ambiguous. The CDR3 sequence is 11 residues long. V shed 3 bases and J shed 7 bases, with 7 bases lying between them. Germline V lookup: CDR1 SGHTA, CDR2 FQGNSA. The CDR3 nucleotides read TGTGCCAGCAGCTTCCACAGAGAGCAGTACTTC. It translates to CASSFHREQYF.

At least ten counts were recorded for this clonotype. The chain is built from TRBV2 and TRBJ2-6; perhaps TRBD1 as D (5 bases). Germline CDR1 SNHLY, CDR2 FYNNEI. CDR3 length: 15 amino acids. The V end was cut by 6 bases, the J end by 1 base, with 10 bases between. In DNA form, the CDR3 reads TGTGCCAGCAGCCCCAGGGTTTCTGGGGCCAACGTCCTGACTTTC. It is translated as CASSPRVSGANVLTF. Filled out from reference TRBV2 and TRBJ2-6, the complete variable domain reads EPEVTQTPSHQVTQMGQEVILRCVPISNHLYFYWYRQILGQKVEFLVSFYNNEISEKSEIFDDQFSVERPDGSNFTLKIRSTKLEDSAMYFCASSPRVSGANVLTFGAGSRLTVL.

This chain links TRBV29-1 with TRBJ2-3; no reliable D call. V was trimmed by 1 base and J by 2 bases, leaving 7 bases between them. The CDR3 runs to 13 residues. CDR1 SQVTM and CDR2 ANQGSEA come from the germline V gene. The CDR3: CSVEGGNTDTQYF. CDR3 coding DNA: TGCAGCGTTGAAGGCGGCAACACAGATACGCAGTATTTT.

This clonotype was observed a few times. The chain has TRBV5-1 and TRBJ2-3; D gene unclear. CDR1 is SGHRS, CDR2 YFSETQ, per germline. The CDR3 length is 12 residues. V was shortened by 5 bases and J by 5 bases, with 9 bases between the two germline ends. CDR3 in DNA: TGCGCCAGCAGAAAGGACGGAGATACGCAGTATTTT. Translation gives CASRKDGDTQYF.

The J gene is TRBJ2-7, the V gene TRBV7-6; 11 bases align to TRBD1. The CDR3 extends over 16 amino acids. V shed 1 base, J shed 3 bases, and the junction held 5 bases outside the gene matches. The V gene's germline CDR1 is SGHVS and CDR2 FNYEAQ. CDR3 in DNA: TGTGCCAGCAGCTTAGGAGGGACAGGGGGTCACTACGAGCAGTACTTC. Translation gives CASSLGGTGGHYEQYF.

The chain employs TRBV12-3 or TRBV12-4 and TRBJ2-1; possible D gene TRBD1, 6 bases. Trimming shortened V by 8 bases and J by 9 bases, and 20 bases separated the two germline ends. The CDR3 is 14 residues long. As DNA, the CDR3 is TGTGCCAGCGGTGGTGACCTCAAAGGGGGTGAGCAGTTCTTC. It codes for CASGGDLKGGEQFF.

CDR3 DNA: TGTGCCAGCAGCCAAGGGGGGGGCACAGATACGCAGTATTTT. Amino acids: CASSQGGGTDTQYF. The gene calls are TRBV4-2 and TRBJ2-3; TRBD2 is a possible D gene (6 bases). Trimming took off 1 base at V and 1 base at J, with 6 bases between the two ends. The length of the CDR3 is 14 residues. Germline V gene sequence: CDR1 LGHNA, CDR2 YNFKEQ.

The chain employs TRBV7-9 and TRBJ2-7; D may be TRBD1 or TRBD2 (5 bases each). The CDR3 totals 13 residues. In germline, CDR1 is SEHNR, CDR2 FQNEAQ (reference sequence). Trimming cost V 1 base and J 3 bases, with 7 bases left between them. Here the CDR3 DNA reads TGTGCCAGCAGCTTAGGGGACCTCTACGAGCAGTACTTC. Translated: CASSLGDLYEQYF.

This rearrangement joins TRBV7-9 to TRBJ1-1; no definite D call. Germline CDR1 is SEHNR and CDR2 is FQNEAQ (reference sequence). This CDR3 contains 15 residues. V was clipped by 1 base and J by 1 base, with 10 bases between them. The DNA of the CDR3 is TGTGCCAGCAGCTTAGACAGTCTCGGGAACACTGAAGCTTTCTTT. Translating it yields CASSLDSLGNTEAFF.

CDR3 DNA: TGTGCCAGCAGCTCGGATTTGAATCAGCCCCAGCATTTT. Its translation: CASSSDLNQPQHF. V gene TRBV7-2 combines with J gene TRBJ1-5, with D hard to call. The V end lost 4 bases, the J end lost 4 bases, and 8 bases lay between the germline ends. Germline V lookup: CDR1 SGHTA, CDR2 FQGNSA. The CDR3 covers 13 residues.

This clonotype was detected only a few times. V is TRBV9 and J is TRBJ2-3; unclear D gene. The germline gives CDR1 SGDLS, CDR2 YYNGEE. The CDR3 is made up of 15 amino acids. Trimming left V 0 bases short and J 5 bases short, with 13 bases between. This chain's CDR3 is CASSVDKRTVDTQYF. DNA for the CDR3: TGTGCCAGCAGCGTAGACAAGCGTACCGTAGATACGCAGTATTTT.

The chain carries TRBV4-1 and TRBJ1-4; D unclear. The CDR3 loop spans 12 amino acids. Trimming removed 4 bases from V and 8 bases from J, with 8 bases in between. Germline V lookup: CDR1 MGHRA, CDR2 YSYEKL. The CDR3 bases are TGCGCCAGCAGCCTTCATGGGGAAAAACTGTTTTTT. The encoded protein is CASSLHGEKLFF.

The chain is built from TRBV7-2 and TRBJ2-3; 11 bases align to TRBD1. V lost 5 bases to trimming and J lost 3 bases; unmatched junction nucleotides: 7. From germline, CDR1 is SGHTA and CDR2 FQGNSA. The CDR3 sequence is 16 residues long. The CDR3 coding sequence is TGTGCCAGCAGCCGCCGGGACAGGGGGGGGACAGATACGCAGTATTTT. The encoded protein is CASSRRDRGGTDTQYF. The complete variable domain, with remaining parts taken from reference TRBV7-2 and TRBJ2-3, reads GAGVSQSPSNKVTEKGKDVELRCDPISGHTALYWYRQSLGQGLEFLIYFQGNSAPDKSGLPSDRFSAERTGGSVSTLTIQRTQQEDSAVYLCASSRRDRGGTDTQYFGPGTRLTVL.

This clonotype was recorded a few times. The chain joins TRBV4-1 to TRBJ2-3, with TRBD2 matching 10 bases. CDR3 length: 17 residues. Germline V lookup: CDR1 MGHRA, CDR2 YSYEKL. J lost 2 bases, V lost 5 bases, and 10 bases had no gene match. CDR3 amino acids: CASSNPLAGAFTDTQYF. CDR3 in DNA: TGCGCCAGCAGCAACCCGCTAGCGGGGGCCTTCACAGATACGCAGTATTTT.

About this clonotype itself: Sequence at one end of the junction differs from germline and may be a read error. The chain links TRBV7-7 to TRBJ2-3; no clear D. CDR1 SSHAT and CDR2 FNYEAQ come from the germline V gene (reference sequence). The CDR3 totals 15 residues. CDR3: CASSPLGTHTDTQYF. Here the CDR3 DNA reads TGTGCTAGCAGTCCGCTAGGTACACACACAGATACGCAGTATTTT.

The CDR3 DNA reads as TGTGCCAGCAGTGATCCCCTAGCGGGGGGGATCCATGAGCAGTTCTTC. Protein: CASSDPLAGGIHEQFF. The chain couples TRBV6-4 to TRBJ2-1; 12 nucleotides line up with TRBD2. Germline V gene data show CDR1 as MRHNA and CDR2 as SNTAGT. This CDR3 has 16 amino acids. The V and J ends lost 3 bases and 8 bases, in that order; junction bases with no gene match: 8.

This chain links TRBV2 with TRBJ2-2; D remains unclear. This CDR3 is built from 14 residues. Per the germline V gene, CDR1 is SNHLY and CDR2 is FYNNEI. The V gene lost 0 bases and the J gene lost 6 bases, with 8 bases spanning the gap. In DNA form, the CDR3 reads TGTGCCAGCAGTGAAGCGCTGCCACCCGGGGAGCTGTTTTTT. It codes for CASSEALPPGELFF.

The table lists this clonotype with a few counts. J is TRBJ2-3 and V is TRBV12-3 or TRBV12-4, with 7 positions matching TRBD2. V was pared by 7 bases and J by 0 bases, with 4 bases of the junction left unmatched. CDR3 size: 14 residues. The CDR3 nucleotides read TGTGCCAGCACTCGTAGCGGGAGCACAGATACGCAGTATTTT. Translation: CASTRSGSTDTQYF.

This clonotype was counted a few times. The rearrangement joins TRBV4-2 to TRBJ2-7; 9 nucleotides align to TRBD2. The CDR3 contains 14 residues. V gave up 6 bases and J gave up 3 bases; unmatched junction bases: 6. Germline CDR1 is LGHNA and CDR2 is YNFKEQ. This CDR3 reads CASSSGSGSYEQYF. CDR3 DNA sequence: TGTGCCAGCAGTTCCGGTAGCGGGAGCTACGAGCAGTACTTC.

This chain connects TRBV15 to TRBJ2-7; no reliable D call. The germline gives CDR1 LNHNV, CDR2 YYDKDF (reference sequence). V was pared by 8 bases and J by 6 bases, with 17 bases between. The CDR3 sequence is 13 residues long. CDR3 sequence reads: CATRRAGPSEQYF. In nucleotides, the CDR3 is TGTGCCACCCGACGGGCCGGTCCCAGCGAGCAGTACTTC.

This rearrangement joins TRBV5-5 to TRBJ1-1; D gene unclear. Trimming took 0 bases from V and 6 from J, leaving 15 bases between them. Germline V lookup: CDR1 SGHKS, CDR2 YYEKEE (reference sequence). The CDR3 length is 15 residues. The DNA for the CDR3 is TGTGCCAGCAGCTTGGAAGGTGTAGGTTGGTCTGAAGCTTTCTTT. Amino acids: CASSLEGVGWSEAFF.